The rows below give T cell receptor beta chains drawn from one sample of a study of CD8+ T cells in alopecia areata. The data were produced by immunoSEQ multiplex PCR, yet TCRdb's version contains in-frame clones alone and is incomplete. The table has roughly 60,000 clones, roughly 47% seen once. Sequencing used NKG2D-low CD8+ T cells sorted from blood. The receptor source for this set is a human donor with alopecia areata. Each CDR3 is given with its conserved first and last residue. The D gene is left open where the match is weak. Some rows mark clone size as missing; the rest say once, few, many or name a class of expanded clone.

d_call j_call clone_size v_call cdr3_nt cdr3_aa
NA TRBJ1-5 NA TRBV28 TGTGCCAGCAGTTCGCACACAGCACAGTATAGCAATCAGCCCCAGCATTTT CASSSHTAQYSNQPQHF
NA TRBJ1-3 NA TRBV29-1 TGCAGCGTTGAAGACCCGACAGGCTTCTCTGGAAACACCATATATTTT CSVEDPTGFSGNTIYF
NA TRBJ1-6 few TRBV7-9 TGTGCCAGCAGCGCTCTCAGGGAGGTAAATTCACCCCTCCACTTT CASSALREVNSPLHF
NA TRBJ1-1 few TRBV10-3 TGTGCCATCAGTGAGTCAACGAGAGCTTTCTTT CAISESTRAFF
NA TRBJ2-7 NA TRBV4-3 TGCGCCAGCAGCCAAGATGGGACCTTCTCCTACGAGCAGTACTTC CASSQDGTFSYEQYF
NA TRBJ2-5 few TRBV14 TGTGCCAGCAGCCTCGTTGTGGGACGACAAGAGACCCAGTACTTC CASSLVVGRQETQYF
NA TRBJ2-7 NA TRBV5-1 TGCGCCAGCAGCCATCGCCTAGAGTTGGGCGACGAGCAGTACTTC CASSHRLELGDEQYF
TRBD2 TRBJ2-5 NA TRBV5-4 TGTGCCAGCAGCCGGGAATATAGCGGGGACACCCGAGAGACCCAGTACTTC CASSREYSGDTRETQYF
TRBD1 TRBJ2-3 few TRBV28 TGTGCCAGCACCCCTGGGACAGGGAGCACAGATACGCAGTATTTT CASTPGTGSTDTQYF
NA TRBJ2-5 NA TRBV6-4 TGTGCCAGCAGTGAGCGGGCCCTCACGCAAGAGACCCAGTACTTC CASSERALTQETQYF
TRBD1 TRBJ2-7 many TRBV4-3 TGCGCCAGCAGCCAAGAATATGGGGGGACAGGGAGGACCTACGAGCAGTACTTC CASSQEYGGTGRTYEQYF
NA TRBJ2-1 NA TRBV12-5 TGTGCTAGTGGTGCGGGACTTATTGAGCAGTTCTTC CASGAGLIEQFF
NA TRBJ1-6 few TRBV7-9 TGTGCCAGCAGCCCCCTCTGGCGTTTGGTTTCACCCCTCCACTTT CASSPLWRLVSPLHF
NA TRBJ1-1 few TRBV7-9 TGTGCCAGCAGCCCCACGATGAACACTGAAGCTTTCTTT CASSPTMNTEAFF
TRBD2 TRBJ2-1 NA TRBV5-6 TGTGCCAGCAGTTTCGCCGGGGACTACCTCATGAATGAGCAGTTCTTC CASSFAGDYLMNEQFF